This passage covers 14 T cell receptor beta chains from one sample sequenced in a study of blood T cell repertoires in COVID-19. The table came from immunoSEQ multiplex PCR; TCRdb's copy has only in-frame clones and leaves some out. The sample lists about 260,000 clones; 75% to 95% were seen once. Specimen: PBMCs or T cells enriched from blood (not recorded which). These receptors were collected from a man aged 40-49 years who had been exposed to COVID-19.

The CDR3 DNA is TGTGCCAGCAGTTCCCTACCCTCCGAAAAACTGTTTTTT. Protein sequence: CASSSLPSEKLFF. The chain uses TRBV28 and TRBJ1-4; D uncertain. The CDR3 is 13 residues long. V was shortened by 4 bases and J by 8 bases, with 11 bases between the two germline ends. Germline V gene sequence: CDR1 MDHEN, CDR2 SYDVKM.

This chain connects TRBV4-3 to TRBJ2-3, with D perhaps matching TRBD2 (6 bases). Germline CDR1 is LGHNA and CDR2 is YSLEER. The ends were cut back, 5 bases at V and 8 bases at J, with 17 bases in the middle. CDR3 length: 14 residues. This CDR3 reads CASSDRDFGGTQYF. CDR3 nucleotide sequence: TGCGCCAGCAGCGATCGGGACTTCGGAGGTACGCAGTATTTT.

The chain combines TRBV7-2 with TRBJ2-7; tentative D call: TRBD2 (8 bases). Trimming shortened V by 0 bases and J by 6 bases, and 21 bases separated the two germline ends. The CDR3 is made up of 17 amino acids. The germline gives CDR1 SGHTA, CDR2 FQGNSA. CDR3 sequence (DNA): TGTGCCAGCAGCTTAGCTTCGGGAGGGGGCGGTAGTCTCGAGCAGTACTTC. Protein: CASSLASGGGGSLEQYF.

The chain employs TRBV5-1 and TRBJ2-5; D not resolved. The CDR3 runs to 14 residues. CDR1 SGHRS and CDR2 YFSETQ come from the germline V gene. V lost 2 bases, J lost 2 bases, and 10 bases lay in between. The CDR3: CASSFGVNQETQYF. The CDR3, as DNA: TGCGCCAGCAGCTTCGGTGTGAATCAAGAGACCCAGTACTTC.

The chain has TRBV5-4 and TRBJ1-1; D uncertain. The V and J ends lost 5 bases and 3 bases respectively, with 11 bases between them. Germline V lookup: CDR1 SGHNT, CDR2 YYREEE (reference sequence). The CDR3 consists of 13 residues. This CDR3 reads CASSPGRDTEAFF. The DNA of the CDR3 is TGTGCCAGCAGTCCTGGGCGGGACACTGAAGCTTTCTTT.

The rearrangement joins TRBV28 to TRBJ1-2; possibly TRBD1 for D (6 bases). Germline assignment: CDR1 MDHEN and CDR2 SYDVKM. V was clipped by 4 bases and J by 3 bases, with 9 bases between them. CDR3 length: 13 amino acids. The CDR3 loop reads CASSSGVYYGYTF. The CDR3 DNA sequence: TGTGCCAGCAGTTCAGGGGTGTACTATGGCTACACCTTC.

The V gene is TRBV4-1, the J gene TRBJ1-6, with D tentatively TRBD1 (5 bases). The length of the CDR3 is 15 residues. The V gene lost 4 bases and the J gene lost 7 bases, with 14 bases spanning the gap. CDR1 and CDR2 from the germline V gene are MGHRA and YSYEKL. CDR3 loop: CASSRLGRTNSPLHF. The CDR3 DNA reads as TGCGCCAGCAGCCGGTTGGGGCGGACCAATTCACCCCTCCACTTT.

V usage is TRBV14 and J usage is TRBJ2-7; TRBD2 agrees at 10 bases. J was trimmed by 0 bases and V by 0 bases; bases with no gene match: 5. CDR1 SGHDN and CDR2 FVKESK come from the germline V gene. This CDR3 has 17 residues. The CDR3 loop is CASSQDTLAGISYEQYF. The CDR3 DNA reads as TGTGCCAGCAGCCAAGATACACTAGCGGGAATCTCCTACGAGCAGTACTTC.

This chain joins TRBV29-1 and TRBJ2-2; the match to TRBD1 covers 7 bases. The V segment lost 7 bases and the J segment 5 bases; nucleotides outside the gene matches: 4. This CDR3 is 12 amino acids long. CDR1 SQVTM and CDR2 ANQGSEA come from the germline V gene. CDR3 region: CSGETGTGELFF. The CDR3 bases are TGCAGCGGAGAGACAGGGACCGGGGAGCTGTTTTTT.

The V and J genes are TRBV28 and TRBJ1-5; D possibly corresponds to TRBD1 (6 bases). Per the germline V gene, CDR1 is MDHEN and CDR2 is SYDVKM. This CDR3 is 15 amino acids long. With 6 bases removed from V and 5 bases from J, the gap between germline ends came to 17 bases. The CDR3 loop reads CASRRTYRVHQPQHF. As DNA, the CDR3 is TGTGCCAGCAGGCGTACTTACAGGGTCCATCAGCCCCAGCATTTT.

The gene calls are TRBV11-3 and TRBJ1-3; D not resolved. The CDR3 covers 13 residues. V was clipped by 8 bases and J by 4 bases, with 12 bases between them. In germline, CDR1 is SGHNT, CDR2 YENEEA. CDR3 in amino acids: CASGLWGGNTIYF. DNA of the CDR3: TGTGCCAGCGGACTTTGGGGAGGAAACACCATATATTTT.

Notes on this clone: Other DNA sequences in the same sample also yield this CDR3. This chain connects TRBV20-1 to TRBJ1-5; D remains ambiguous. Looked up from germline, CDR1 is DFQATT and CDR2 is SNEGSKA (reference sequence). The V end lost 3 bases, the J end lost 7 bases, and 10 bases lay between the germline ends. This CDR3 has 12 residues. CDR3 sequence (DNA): TGCAGTGCTAGTTCGGGGAACCAGCCCCAGCATTTT. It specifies CSASSGNQPQHF.

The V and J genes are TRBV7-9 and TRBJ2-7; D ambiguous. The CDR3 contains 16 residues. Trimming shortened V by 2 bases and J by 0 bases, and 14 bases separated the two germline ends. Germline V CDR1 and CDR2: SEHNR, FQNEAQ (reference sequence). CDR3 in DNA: TGTGCCAGCAGCTTAAAGAACACGGGTAACTCCTACGAGCAGTACTTC. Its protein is CASSLKNTGNSYEQYF.

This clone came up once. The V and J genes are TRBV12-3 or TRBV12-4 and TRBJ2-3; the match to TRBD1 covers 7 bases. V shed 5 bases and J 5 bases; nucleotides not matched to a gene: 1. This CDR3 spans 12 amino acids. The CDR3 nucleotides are TGTGCCAGCAGTAGGGGGCAAGATACGCAGTATTTT. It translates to CASSRGQDTQYF.